The 15 T cell receptor beta chains in this list originate from one sample, sequenced in a study of T cell changes during pregnancy in multiple sclerosis. Measured with immunoSEQ multiplex PCR; TCRdb has only the in-frame clones, and not every one. The sample carries about 75,000 clones, approximately 95% recorded once. Sequenced here: CD4+ T cells from peripheral blood mononuclear cells, sampled after pregnancy. Every receptor here comes from a female donor with multiple sclerosis, enrolled in a pregnancy study.

The genes are TRBV5-6 and TRBJ1-2, with a weak D call TRBD1 (5 bases). The CDR3 runs to 14 residues. The germline V and J ends were trimmed by 1 base and 5 bases, with 12 bases remaining between them. Germline V gene lookup returns CDR1 SGHDT and CDR2 YYEEEE. CDR3 nucleotide sequence: TGTGCCAGCAGCTTGCAGGGTGTGGGGTATGGCTACACCTTC. Protein sequence: CASSLQGVGYGYTF. The variable domain in full, with the rest retrieved from reference TRBV5-6 and TRBJ1-2, is DAGVTQSPTHLIKTRGQQVTLRCSPKSGHDTVSWYQQALGQGPQFIFQYYEEEERQRGNFPDRFSGHQFPNYSSELNVNALLLGDSALYLCASSLQGVGYGYTFGSGTRLTVV.

The V call is TRBV25-1, the J call TRBJ1-4; 7 positions agree with TRBD1. The CDR3 has 13 amino acids. The germline V gene encodes CDR1 MGHDK and CDR2 SYGVNS. Unmatched junction bases numbered 6, after V lost 6 bases and J lost 8 bases. The CDR3, as DNA: TGTGCCAGCAGGGGACAGTTAAGGGAAAAACTGTTTTTT. This encodes CASRGQLREKLFF. The whole variable domain, remainder taken from reference TRBV25-1 and TRBJ1-4, is EADIYQTPRYLVIGTGKKITLECSQTMGHDKMYWYQQDPGMELHLIHYSYGVNSTEKGDLSSESTVSRIRTEHFPLTLESARPSHTSQYLCASRGQLREKLFFGSGTQLSVL.

The V call is TRBV7-3, the J call TRBJ2-5; D is perhaps TRBD1 (5 bases). Trimming shortened V by 11 bases and J by 1 base, and 14 bases separated the two germline ends. The germline V gene has CDR1 SGHTA and CDR2 FQGTGA. The CDR3 has 13 residues. The chain's CDR3 is CASSQGSQETQYF. DNA of the CDR3: TGTGCCTCCTCCCAGGGTTCCCAAGAGACCCAGTACTTC.

V is TRBV6-5 and J is TRBJ2-7; D might be TRBD1 (7 bases). CDR3 length: 14 residues. The V gene lost 6 bases and the J gene lost 2 bases, with 14 bases spanning the gap. CDR1 MNHEY and CDR2 SVGAGI come from the germline V gene. The CDR3 loop reads CASRVQGRPYEQYF. The DNA for the CDR3 is TGTGCCAGCAGGGTACAGGGGAGGCCCTACGAGCAGTACTTC.

The DNA for the CDR3 is TGTGCCAGCAGTGATTTGTTTGCGGGGGGTCTTACTGAGCAGTTCTTC. Its protein is CASSDLFAGGLTEQFF. J is TRBJ2-1 and V is TRBV6-1; 8 bases align to TRBD2. The CDR3 sequence is 16 residues long. Trimming at V came to 3 bases and at J to 9 bases, leaving 13 bases not matched to a gene. Germline-derived CDR1 and CDR2 are MNHNS and SASEGT.

The chain joins TRBV5-6 to TRBJ2-1; the match to TRBD2 covers 8 bases. The CDR3 covers 15 residues. The ends lost 2 bases at V and 8 bases at J; junction bases unmatched: 9. Per the germline V gene, CDR1 is SGHDT and CDR2 is YYEEEE. CDR3 coding DNA: TGTGCCAGCAGCTTTGGACTAGCCGTAAGCGATGAGCAGTTCTTC. It yields the protein CASSFGLAVSDEQFF.

The chain recombines TRBV5-4 with TRBJ2-2, with 12 bases fitting TRBD2. The CDR3 is 16 amino acids. CDR1 is SGHNT, CDR2 YYREEE, per germline (reference sequence). With V trimmed by 4 bases and J by 4 bases, 5 bases remained unmatched. The CDR3 loop reads CASSRTSGRTTGELFF. As DNA, the CDR3 is TGTGCCAGCAGCCGTACTAGCGGGAGGACCACCGGGGAGCTGTTTTTT.

This sequence joins TRBV7-2 and TRBJ1-4; D might be TRBD1 (5 bases). The CDR3 loop spans 15 amino acids. The germline V gene encodes CDR1 SGHTA and CDR2 FQGNSA. The V gene lost 5 bases and the J gene lost 3 bases, with 13 bases spanning the gap. The CDR3 region has the DNA TGTGCCAGCAGCCCGGACATCTCTGCTAATGAAAAACTGTTTTTT. This sequence encodes CASSPDISANEKLFF. Full variable domain (outside the CDR3, taken from reference TRBV7-2 and TRBJ1-4): GAGVSQSPSNKVTEKGKDVELRCDPISGHTALYWYRQSLGQGLEFLIYFQGNSAPDKSGLPSDRFSAERTGGSVSTLTIQRTQQEDSAVYLCASSPDISANEKLFFGSGTQLSVL.

This sequence joins TRBV27 and TRBJ2-5; D is perhaps TRBD2 (5 bases). V was cut by 6 bases and J by 6 bases, with 11 bases left in between. This CDR3 is built from 12 residues. The germline V gene encodes CDR1 MNHEY and CDR2 SMNVEV (reference sequence). The CDR3 DNA reads TGTGCCAGCAGGTCTAGAGGGAAGACCCAGTACTTC. Translating gives CASRSRGKTQYF.

This clone showed up just once. The rearrangement joins TRBV27 to TRBJ1-2; the match to TRBD1 covers 9 bases. Germline loops: CDR1 MNHEY, CDR2 SMNVEV (reference sequence). With V trimmed by 6 bases and J by 2 bases, 7 bases remained unmatched. The CDR3 covers 15 residues. The CDR3 coding sequence is TGTGCCAGCAGCATTATCGGACAGGGGAACTATGGCTACACCTTC. This codes for CASSIIGQGNYGYTF.

CDR3 sequence reads: CASSFRPGEQYF. CDR3 nucleotides: TGTGCCAGCAGCTTCCGGCCCGGGGAGCAGTACTTC. J is TRBJ2-7 and V is TRBV5-8; no firm D call. The CDR3 is made up of 12 amino acids. V was cut by 2 bases and J by 7 bases, with 10 bases left in between. The V gene's germline CDR1 is SGHTS and CDR2 YDEGEE.

The chain couples TRBV6-7 to TRBJ1-4; the D gene is possibly TRBD1 (5 bases). TRBV6-7 is flagged as an ORF with uncertain function. The CDR3 covers 13 residues. Trimming pared 8 bases from V and 8 bases from J, leaving 15 bases between. Here the CDR3 DNA reads TGTGCCAGCGATGTCAGGGTTCGGGAAAAACTGTTTTTT. It codes for CASDVRVREKLFF.

The chain uses TRBV29-1 and TRBJ2-1; TRBD2 matches at 12 bases. CDR3 size: 16 residues. The V segment lost 6 bases and the J segment 9 bases; nucleotides outside the gene matches: 15. The germline CDR1 and CDR2 sequences are SQVTM and ANQGSEA. The DNA for the CDR3 is TGCAGCGTCGGATCACTAGCGGGAGGCCTACTGGGTGAGCAGTTCTTC. Its protein product is CSVGSLAGGLLGEQFF.

The chain recombines TRBV19 with TRBJ2-1; 9 bases match TRBD1. The germline V gene has CDR1 LNHDA and CDR2 SQIVND (reference sequence). The CDR3 sequence is 16 residues long. Trimming removed 7 bases from V and 4 bases from J; junction bases left unmatched: 11. CDR3 amino acids: CASNAVGTGFYNEQFF. CDR3 DNA: TGTGCCAGTAACGCTGTGGGGACAGGGTTTTACAATGAGCAGTTCTTC.

V and J are TRBV5-4 and TRBJ1-6; TRBD1 matches at 7 bases. V dropped 4 bases and J dropped 2; count of bases not matched to a gene: 6. Germline CDR1 reads SGHNT; CDR2 reads YYREEE (reference sequence). This CDR3 comprises 16 residues. CDR3 sequence reads: CASSPWQGAYNSPLHF. For the CDR3, the DNA is TGTGCCAGCAGCCCCTGGCAGGGGGCCTATAATTCACCCCTCCACTTT.